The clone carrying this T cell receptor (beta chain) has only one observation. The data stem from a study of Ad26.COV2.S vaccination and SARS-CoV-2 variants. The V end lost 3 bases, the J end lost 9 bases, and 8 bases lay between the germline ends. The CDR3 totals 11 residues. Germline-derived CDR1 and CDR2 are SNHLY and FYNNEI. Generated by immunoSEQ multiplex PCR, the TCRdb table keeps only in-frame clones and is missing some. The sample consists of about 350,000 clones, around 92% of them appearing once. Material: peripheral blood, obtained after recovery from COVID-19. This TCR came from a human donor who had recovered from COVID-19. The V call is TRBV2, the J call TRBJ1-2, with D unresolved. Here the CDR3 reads CASSEAESYTF. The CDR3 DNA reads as TGTGCCAGCAGTGAGGCTGAGAGCTACACCTTC. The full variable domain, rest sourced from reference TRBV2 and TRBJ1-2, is EPEVTQTPSHQVTQMGQEVILRCVPISNHLYFYWYRQILGQKVEFLVSFYNNEISEKSEIFDDQFSVERPDGSNFTLKIRSTKLEDSAMYFCASSEAESYTFGSGTRLTVV.